This T cell receptor (beta chain) was identified during a study of control samples from healthy donors and cancer patients (dated by TCRdb to the early 2020s). From its cysteine to its phenylalanine, the CDR3 spans 12 amino acids. Just the 36-base CDR3 DNA is kept, in frame starting at base 1. CDR1 SGHDT and CDR2 YYEEEE were looked up in the germline V gene. V was cut back by 3 bases and J by 10 bases, leaving a gap of 13 bases between them. The library was prepared using the immunoSEQ multiplex PCR assay. TCRdb stores this immuneACCESS table with in-frame sequences only. Part of the clones is absent; in the studies checked, under half of the shortfall reflects unresolved V genes, and no reason is known for the rest. Here the sample has 150,000 to 200,000 clones; 85% to 90% occur a single time. 12% of the sample comes from the top ten. With regard to this clone: Its antigen remains undetermined. The record has no base qualities; no much larger clone is one base away.

The sequence was obtained from a young man in good health. The receptor chain draws on TRBV5-6 and TRBJ1-1; a tentative D match to TRBD1 spans 5 bases. Sequencing was carried out using blood. The base sequence is TGTGCCAGCAGCTACGGGGCCGTGGGAGCTTTCTTT. This yields the protein CASSYGAVGAFF.